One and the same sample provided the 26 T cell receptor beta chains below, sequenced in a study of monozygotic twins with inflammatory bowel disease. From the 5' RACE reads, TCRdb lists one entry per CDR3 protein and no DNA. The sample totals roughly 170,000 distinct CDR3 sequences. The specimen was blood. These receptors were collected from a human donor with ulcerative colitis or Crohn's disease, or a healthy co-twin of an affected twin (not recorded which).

The CDR3 reads CASSLQGLAGDPDTQYF. The chain combines TRBV7-2 with TRBJ2-3; as DNA is missing, the TRBD2 call by TCRdb cannot be tested. CDR3 length equals 17 residues. The V gene's germline CDR1 is SGHTA and CDR2 FQGNSA.

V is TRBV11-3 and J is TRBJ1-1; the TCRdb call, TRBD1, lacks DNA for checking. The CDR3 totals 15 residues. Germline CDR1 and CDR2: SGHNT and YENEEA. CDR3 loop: CASSSRAGPNTEAFF.

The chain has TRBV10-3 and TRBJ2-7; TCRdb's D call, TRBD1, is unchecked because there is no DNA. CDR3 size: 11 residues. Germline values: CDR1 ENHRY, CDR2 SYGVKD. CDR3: CAIGQSYEQYF.

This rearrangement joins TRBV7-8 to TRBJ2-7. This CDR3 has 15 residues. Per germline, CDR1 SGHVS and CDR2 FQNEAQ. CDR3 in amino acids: CASSYPLLGQDEQYF.

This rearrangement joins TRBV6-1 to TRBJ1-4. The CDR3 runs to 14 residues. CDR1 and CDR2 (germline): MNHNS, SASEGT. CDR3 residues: CASSRGVFNEKLFF.

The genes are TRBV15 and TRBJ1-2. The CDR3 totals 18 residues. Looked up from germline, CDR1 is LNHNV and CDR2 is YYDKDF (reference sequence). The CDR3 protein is CATSRGFSQGRADYGYTF.

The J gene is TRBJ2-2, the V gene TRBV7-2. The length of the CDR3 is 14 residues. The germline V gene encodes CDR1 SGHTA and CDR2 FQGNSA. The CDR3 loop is CASSLDWRTGELFF.

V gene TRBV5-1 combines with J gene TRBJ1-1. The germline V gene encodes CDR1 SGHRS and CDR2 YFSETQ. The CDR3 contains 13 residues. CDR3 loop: CASRSTGRAEAFF.

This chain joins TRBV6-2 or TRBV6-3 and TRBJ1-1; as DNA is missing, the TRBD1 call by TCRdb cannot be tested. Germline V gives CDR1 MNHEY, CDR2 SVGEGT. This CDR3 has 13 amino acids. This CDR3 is CASRPGPNTEAFF.

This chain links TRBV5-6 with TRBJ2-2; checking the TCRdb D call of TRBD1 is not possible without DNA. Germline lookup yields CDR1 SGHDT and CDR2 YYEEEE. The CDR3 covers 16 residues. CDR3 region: CASSLMAGVNTGELFF. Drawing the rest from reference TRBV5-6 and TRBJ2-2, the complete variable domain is DAGVTQSPTHLIKTRGQQVTLRCSPKSGHDTVSWYQQALGQGPQFIFQYYEEEERQRGNFPDRFSGHQFPNYSSELNVNALLLGDSALYLCASSLMAGVNTGELFFGEGSRLTVL.

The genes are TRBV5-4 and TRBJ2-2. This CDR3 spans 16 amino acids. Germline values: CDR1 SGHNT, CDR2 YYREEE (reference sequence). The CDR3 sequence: CASSLVFAKGTGELFF.

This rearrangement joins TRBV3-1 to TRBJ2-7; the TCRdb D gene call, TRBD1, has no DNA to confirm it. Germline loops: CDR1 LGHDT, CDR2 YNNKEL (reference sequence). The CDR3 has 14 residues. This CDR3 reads CASSQRRRGDEQYF.

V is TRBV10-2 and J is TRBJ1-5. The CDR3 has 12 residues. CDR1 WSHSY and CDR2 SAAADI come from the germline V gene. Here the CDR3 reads CASSELSQPQHF.

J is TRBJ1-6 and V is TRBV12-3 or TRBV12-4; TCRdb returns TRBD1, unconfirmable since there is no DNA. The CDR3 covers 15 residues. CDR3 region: CASSPFAAGGSPLHF.

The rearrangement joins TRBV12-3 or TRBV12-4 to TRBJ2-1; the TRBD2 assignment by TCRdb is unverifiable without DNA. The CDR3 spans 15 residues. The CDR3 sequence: CASSLSGSRYNEQFF.

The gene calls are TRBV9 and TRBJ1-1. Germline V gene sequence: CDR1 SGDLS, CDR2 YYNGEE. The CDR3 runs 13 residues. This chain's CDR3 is CASSPQTQTEAFF.

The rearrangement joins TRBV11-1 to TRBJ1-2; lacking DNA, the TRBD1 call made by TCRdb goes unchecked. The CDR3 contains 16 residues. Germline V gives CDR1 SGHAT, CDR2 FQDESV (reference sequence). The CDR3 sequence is CASSLFAGTDNYGYTF.

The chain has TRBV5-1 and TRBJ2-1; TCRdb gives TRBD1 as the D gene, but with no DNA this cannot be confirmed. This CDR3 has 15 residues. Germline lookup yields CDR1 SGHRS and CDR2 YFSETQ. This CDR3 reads CASSLSQGSYNEQFF. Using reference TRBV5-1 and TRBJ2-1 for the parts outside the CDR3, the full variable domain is KAGVTQTPRYLIKTRGQQVTLSCSPISGHRSVSWYQQTPGQGLQFLFEYFSETQRNKGNFPGRFSGRQFSNSRSEMNVSTLELGDSALYLCASSLSQGSYNEQFFGPGTRLTVL.

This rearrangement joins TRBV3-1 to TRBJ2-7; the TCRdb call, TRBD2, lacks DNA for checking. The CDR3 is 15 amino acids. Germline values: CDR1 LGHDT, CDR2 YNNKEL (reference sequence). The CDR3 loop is CASSPSGTVGYEQYF.

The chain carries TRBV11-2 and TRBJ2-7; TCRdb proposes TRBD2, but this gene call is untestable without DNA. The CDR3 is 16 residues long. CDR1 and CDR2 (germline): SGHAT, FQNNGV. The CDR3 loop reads CASSLGESGSAYEQYF.

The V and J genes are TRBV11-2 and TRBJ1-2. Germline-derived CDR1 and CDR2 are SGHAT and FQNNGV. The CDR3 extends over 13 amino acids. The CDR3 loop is CASSAQSGYGYTF.

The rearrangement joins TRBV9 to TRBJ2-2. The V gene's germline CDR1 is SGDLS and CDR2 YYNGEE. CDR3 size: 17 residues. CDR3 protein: CASSVEVGFANTGELFF.

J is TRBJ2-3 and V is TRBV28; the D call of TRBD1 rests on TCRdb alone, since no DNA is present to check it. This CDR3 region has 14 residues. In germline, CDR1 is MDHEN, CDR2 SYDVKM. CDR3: CASRQDRVADTQYF.

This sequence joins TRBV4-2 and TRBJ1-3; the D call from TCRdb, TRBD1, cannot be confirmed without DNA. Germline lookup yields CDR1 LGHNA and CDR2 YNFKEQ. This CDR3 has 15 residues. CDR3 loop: CASSQVAGAGNTIYF.

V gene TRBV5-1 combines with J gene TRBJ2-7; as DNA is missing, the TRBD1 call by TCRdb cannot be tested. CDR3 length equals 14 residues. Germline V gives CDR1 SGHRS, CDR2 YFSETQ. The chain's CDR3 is CASSQLGQHYEQYF.

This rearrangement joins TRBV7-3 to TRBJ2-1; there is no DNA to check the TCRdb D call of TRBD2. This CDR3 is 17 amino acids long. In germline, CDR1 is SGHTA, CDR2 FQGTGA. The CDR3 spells CASSPTGLADPYNEQFF.